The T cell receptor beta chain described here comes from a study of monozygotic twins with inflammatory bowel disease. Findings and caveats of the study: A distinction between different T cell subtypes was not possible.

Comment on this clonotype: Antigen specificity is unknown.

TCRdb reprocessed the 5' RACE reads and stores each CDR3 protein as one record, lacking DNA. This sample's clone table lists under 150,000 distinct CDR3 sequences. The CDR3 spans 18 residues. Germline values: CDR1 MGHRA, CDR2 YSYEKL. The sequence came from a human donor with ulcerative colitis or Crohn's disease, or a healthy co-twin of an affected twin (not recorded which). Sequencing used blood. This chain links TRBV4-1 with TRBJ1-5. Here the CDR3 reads CASSPSPPARGVFQPQHF.